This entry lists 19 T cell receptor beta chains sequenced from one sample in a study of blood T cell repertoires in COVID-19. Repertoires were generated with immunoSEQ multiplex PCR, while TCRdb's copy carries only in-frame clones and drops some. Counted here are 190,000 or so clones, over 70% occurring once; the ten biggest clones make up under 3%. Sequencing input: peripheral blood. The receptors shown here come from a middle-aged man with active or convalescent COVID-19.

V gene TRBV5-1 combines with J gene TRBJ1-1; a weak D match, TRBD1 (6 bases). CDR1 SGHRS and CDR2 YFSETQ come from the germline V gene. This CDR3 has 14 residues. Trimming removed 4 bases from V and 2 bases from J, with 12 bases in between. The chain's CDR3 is CASSPGHRNTEAFF. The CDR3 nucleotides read TGCGCCAGCAGCCCGGGACACCGCAACACTGAAGCTTTCTTT.

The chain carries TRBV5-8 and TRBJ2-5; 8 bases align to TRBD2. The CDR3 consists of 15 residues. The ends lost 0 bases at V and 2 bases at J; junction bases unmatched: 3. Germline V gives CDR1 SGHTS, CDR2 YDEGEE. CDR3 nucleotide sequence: TGTGCCAGCAGCTTGGGCGGGACTAGTCAAGAGACCCAGTACTTC. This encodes CASSLGGTSQETQYF.

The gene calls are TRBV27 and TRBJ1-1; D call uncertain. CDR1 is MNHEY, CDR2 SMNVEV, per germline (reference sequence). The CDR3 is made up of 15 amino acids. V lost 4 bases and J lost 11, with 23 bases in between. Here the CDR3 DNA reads TGTGCCAGCAGTTCCCCTGGGGAAGGGAGGGTTGAGGCTTTCTTT. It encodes CASSSPGEGRVEAFF.

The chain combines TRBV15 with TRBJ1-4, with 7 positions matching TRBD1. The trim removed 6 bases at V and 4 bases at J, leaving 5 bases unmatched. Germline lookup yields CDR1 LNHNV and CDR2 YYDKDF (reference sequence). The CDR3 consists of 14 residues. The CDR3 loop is CATRQGTVNEKLFF. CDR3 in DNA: TGTGCCACCAGGCAAGGGACAGTTAATGAAAAACTGTTTTTT. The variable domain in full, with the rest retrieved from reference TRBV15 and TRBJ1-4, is DAMVIQNPRYQVTQFGKPVTLSCSQTLNHNVMYWYQQKSSQAPKLLFHYYDKDFNNEADTPDNFQSRRPNTSFCFLDIRSPGLGDTAMYLCATRQGTVNEKLFFGSGTQLSVL.

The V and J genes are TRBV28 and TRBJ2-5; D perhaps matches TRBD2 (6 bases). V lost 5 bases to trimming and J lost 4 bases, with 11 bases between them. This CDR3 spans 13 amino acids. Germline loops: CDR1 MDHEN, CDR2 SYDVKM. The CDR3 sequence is CASSRDSRETQYF. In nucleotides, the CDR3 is TGTGCCAGCAGTCGGGACTCCCGAGAGACCCAGTACTTC. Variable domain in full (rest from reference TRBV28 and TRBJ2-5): DVKVTQSSRYLVKRTGEKVFLECVQDMDHENMFWYRQDPGLGLRLIYFSYDVKMKEKGDIPEGYSVSREKKERFSLILESASTNQTSMYLCASSRDSRETQYFGPGTRLLVL.

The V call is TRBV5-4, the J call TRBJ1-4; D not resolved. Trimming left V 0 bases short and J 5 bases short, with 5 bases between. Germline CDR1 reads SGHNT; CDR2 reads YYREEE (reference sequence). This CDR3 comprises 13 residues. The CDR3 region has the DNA TGTGCCAGCAGCTTGGCCCCGAATGAAAAACTGTTTTTT. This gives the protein CASSLAPNEKLFF.

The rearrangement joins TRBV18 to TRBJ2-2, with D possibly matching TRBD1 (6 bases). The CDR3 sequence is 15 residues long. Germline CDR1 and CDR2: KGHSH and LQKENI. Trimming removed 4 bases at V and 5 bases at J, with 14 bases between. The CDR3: CASSLGQLTTGELFF. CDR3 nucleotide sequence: TGTGCCAGCTCACTTGGACAGTTAACAACCGGGGAGCTGTTTTTT.

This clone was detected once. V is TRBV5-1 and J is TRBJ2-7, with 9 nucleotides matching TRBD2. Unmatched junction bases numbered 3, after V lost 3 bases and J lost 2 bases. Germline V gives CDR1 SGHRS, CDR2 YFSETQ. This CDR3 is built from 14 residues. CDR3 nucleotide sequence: TGCGCCAGCAGCTCAGCGGGGGGCACCTACGAGCAGTACTTC. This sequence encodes CASSSAGGTYEQYF.

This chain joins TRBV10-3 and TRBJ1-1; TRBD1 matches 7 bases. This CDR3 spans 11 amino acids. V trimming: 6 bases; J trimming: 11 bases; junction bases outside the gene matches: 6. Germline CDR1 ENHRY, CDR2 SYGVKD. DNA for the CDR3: TGTGCCATCAGCGAGACAGGGCTGGCTTTCTTT. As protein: CAISETGLAFF.

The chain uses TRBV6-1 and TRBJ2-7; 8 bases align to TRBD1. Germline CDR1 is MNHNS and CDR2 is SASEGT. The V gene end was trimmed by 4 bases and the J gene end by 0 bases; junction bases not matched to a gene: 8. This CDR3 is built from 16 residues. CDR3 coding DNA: TGTGCCAGCAGTGCGTATCGGACAGGGAGCTCCTACGAGCAGTACTTC. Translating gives CASSAYRTGSSYEQYF.

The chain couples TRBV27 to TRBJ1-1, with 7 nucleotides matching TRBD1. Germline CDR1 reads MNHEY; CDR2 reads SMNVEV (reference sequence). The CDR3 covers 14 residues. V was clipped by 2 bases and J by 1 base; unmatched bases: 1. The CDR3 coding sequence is TGTGCCAGCAGTTTAAACAGGGGGAACACTGAAGCTTTCTTT. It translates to CASSLNRGNTEAFF.

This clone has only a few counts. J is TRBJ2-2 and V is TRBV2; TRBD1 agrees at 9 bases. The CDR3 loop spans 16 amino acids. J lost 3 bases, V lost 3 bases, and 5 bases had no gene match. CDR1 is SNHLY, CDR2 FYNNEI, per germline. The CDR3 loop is CASSDWDREDTGELFF. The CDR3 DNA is TGTGCCAGCAGTGACTGGGACAGGGAGGACACCGGGGAGCTGTTTTTT.

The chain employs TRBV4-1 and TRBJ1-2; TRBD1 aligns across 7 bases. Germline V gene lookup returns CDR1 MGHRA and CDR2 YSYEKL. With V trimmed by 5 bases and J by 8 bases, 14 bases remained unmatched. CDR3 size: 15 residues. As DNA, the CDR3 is TGCGCCAGCAGCACGCGAGGGGGCGCGAGTTTAGGCTACACCTTC. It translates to CASSTRGGASLGYTF.

The CDR3 nucleotides are TGTGCCAGCAGTTATGCGGGACAGGAGCCCCAGCATTTT. It translates to CASSYAGQEPQHF. This chain joins TRBV6-2 or TRBV6-3 and TRBJ1-5, with 8 bases matching TRBD1. Per germline, CDR1 MNHEY and CDR2 SVGEGT. The CDR3 covers 13 residues. V was pared by 3 bases and J by 8 bases, with 3 bases of the junction left unmatched.

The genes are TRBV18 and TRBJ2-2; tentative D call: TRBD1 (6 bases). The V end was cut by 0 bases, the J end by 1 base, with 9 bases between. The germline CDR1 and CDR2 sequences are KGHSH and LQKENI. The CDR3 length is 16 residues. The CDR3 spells CASSPPGHQNTGELFF. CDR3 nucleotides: TGTGCCAGCTCACCACCGGGACATCAGAACACCGGGGAGCTGTTTTTT.

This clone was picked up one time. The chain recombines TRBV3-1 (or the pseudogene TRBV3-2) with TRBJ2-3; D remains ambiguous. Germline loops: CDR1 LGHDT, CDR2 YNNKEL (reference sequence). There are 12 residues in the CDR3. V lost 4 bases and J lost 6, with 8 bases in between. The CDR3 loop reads CASSPRVDTQYF. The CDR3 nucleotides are TGTGCCAGCAGCCCTCGAGTGGATACGCAGTATTTT.

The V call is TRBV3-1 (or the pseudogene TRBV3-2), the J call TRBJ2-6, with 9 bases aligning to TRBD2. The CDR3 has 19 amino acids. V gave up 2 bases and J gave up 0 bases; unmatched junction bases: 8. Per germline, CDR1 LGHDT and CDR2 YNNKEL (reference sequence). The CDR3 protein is CASSQNRTSAYSGANVLTF. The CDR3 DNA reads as TGTGCCAGCAGCCAAAACCGGACTAGCGCTTACTCTGGGGCCAACGTCCTGACTTTC.

In nucleotides, the CDR3 is TGTGCCACCACCCCGCCTAGCGGGAGCCCAGATACGCAGTATTTT. Its protein is CATTPPSGSPDTQYF. The V gene is TRBV27, the J gene TRBJ2-3, with 10 bases matching TRBD2. Germline CDR1 and CDR2: MNHEY and SMNVEV (reference sequence). The V segment lost 10 bases and the J segment 4 bases; nucleotides outside the gene matches: 11. The CDR3 runs to 15 residues.

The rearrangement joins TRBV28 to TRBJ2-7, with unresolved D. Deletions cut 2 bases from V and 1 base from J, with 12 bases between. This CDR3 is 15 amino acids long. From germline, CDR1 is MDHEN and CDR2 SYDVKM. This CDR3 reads CASSLGFQASYEQYF. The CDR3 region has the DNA TGTGCCAGCAGTTTAGGGTTCCAGGCATCCTACGAGCAGTACTTC.